The entry below describes one T cell receptor (beta chain). This CDR3 is 14 amino acids long. Germline trimming cut 4 bases from V and 3 bases from J; bases unmatched to any gene: 4. Germline V gene lookup returns CDR1 MDHEN and CDR2 SYDVKM. The data were obtained in a study of OX40 agonist ivuxolimab in advanced cancers. Clones were read by immunoSEQ multiplex PCR, and TCRdb kept only the in-frame ones, dropping some. The table records roughly 89,000 clones, around 80% of them present only once. The input for sequencing was CD4+ or CD8+ T cells sorted from blood, taken in a trial of the OX40 agonist ivuxolimab. The TCR was taken from an adult with an advanced solid tumor such as melanoma, head and neck, liver or kidney cancer. The chain employs TRBV28 and TRBJ2-5, with 8 bases identical to TRBD2. CDR3 sequence reads: CASSSRSGKETQYF. The CDR3 region has the DNA TGTGCCAGCAGTTCCCGTAGCGGGAAAGAGACCCAGTACTTC.